This T cell receptor (beta chain) is from a study of shared clonotypes between healthy human individuals. Study-level points and caveats: Sampling involved blood alone; tissue repertoires likely differ. The study found about 5.1% of naive CD4 clonotypes shared across four donors.

Source study methods: Filtering differed because ImmunoSEQ produced junction-only sequences that carried no quality scores. The table came from immunoSEQ multiplex PCR; TCRdb's copy has only in-frame clones and leaves some out. V, J and clone size are taken as reported in that table, and D and trimming were inferred from the DNA itself. The sample contains about 2 million clones, approximately 94% of which appear only once. Comment on this clone: Its cognate antigen is unknown. Other DNA sequences from this sample encode an identical CDR3 as well.

From germline, CDR1 is MDHEN and CDR2 SYDVKM. V was pared by 1 base and J by 4 bases, with 0 bases of the junction left unmatched. The CDR3 is 14 residues long. Terminally differentiated effector memory CD45RA+ cells were left out of the naive CD8 fraction, which was CD45RO-negative and positively selected for CCR7. This rearrangement joins TRBV28 to TRBJ2-2; TRBD1 matches at 7 bases. The clonotype originates from a man in his late teens or twenties in good health. Sequencing input: naive CD8+ T cells sorted from blood. In DNA form, the CDR3 reads TGTGCCAGCAGTTTATCAGGGGGCACCGGGGAGCTGTTTTTT. Translating gives CASSLSGGTGELFF.